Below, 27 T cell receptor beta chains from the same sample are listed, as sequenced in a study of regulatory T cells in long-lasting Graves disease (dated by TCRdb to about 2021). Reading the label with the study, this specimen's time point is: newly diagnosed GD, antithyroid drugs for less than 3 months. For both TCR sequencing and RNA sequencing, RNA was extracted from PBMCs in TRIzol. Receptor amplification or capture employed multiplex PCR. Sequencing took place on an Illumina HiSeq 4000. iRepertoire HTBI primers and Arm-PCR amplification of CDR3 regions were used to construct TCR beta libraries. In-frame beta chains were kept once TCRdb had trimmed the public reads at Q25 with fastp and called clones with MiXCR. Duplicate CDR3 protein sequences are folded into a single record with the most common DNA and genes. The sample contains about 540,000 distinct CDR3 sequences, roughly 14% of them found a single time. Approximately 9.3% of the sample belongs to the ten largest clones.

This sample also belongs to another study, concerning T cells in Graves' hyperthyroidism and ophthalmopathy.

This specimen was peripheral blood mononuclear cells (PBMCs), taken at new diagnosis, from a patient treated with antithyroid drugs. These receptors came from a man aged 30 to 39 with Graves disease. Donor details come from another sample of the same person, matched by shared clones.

In nucleotides, the CDR3 is TGTGCCAGCAGTGACTCGGCGACAGGGCGAAGTACTGAAGCTTTCTTT. It codes for CASSDSATGRSTEAFF. The V call is TRBV6-4, the J call TRBJ1-1; 7 bases line up with TRBD1. V lost 0 bases, J lost 5 bases, and 9 bases stayed unmatched. The CDR3 is made up of 16 amino acids. Germline V gene sequence: CDR1 MRHNA, CDR2 SNTAGT.

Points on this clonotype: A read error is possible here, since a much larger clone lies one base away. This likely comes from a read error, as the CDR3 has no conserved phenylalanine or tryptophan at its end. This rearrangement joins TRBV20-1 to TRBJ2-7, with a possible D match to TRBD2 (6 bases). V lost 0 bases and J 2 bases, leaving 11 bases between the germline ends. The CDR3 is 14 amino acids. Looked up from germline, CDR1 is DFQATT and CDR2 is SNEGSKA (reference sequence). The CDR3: CSARDLGGTYEQYS. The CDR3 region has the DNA TGCAGTGCTAGAGATTTAGGAGGGACCTACGAGCAGTACTCC.

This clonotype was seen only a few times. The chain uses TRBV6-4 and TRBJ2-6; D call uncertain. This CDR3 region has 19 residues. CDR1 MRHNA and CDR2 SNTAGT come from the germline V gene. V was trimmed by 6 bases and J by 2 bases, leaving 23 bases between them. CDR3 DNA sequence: TGTGCCAGCAGCCCCCGCCCAGGCCAACTATTGCCTGGGGCCAACGTCCTGACTTTC. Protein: CASSPRPGQLLPGANVLTF.

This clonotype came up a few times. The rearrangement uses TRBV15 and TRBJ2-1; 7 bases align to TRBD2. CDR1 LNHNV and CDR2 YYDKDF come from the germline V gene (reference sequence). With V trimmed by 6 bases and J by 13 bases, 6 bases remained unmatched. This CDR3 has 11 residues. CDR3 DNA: TGTGCCACCAGTACTAGCGAATCCCAGTTCTTC. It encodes CATSTSESQFF.

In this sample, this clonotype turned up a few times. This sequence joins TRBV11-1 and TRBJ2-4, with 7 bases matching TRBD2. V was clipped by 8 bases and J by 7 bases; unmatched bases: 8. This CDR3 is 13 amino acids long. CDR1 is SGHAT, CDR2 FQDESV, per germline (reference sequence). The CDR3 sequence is CASCHLGGNIQYF. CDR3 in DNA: TGTGCCAGCTGTCATCTGGGGGGGAACATTCAGTACTTC.

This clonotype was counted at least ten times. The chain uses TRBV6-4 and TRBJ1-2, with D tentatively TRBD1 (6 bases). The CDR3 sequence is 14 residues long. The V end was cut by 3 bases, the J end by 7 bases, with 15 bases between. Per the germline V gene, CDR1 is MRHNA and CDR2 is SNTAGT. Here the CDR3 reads CASSEEPGGPGYTF. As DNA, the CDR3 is TGTGCCAGCAGTGAGGAACCGGGGGGCCCTGGCTACACCTTC.

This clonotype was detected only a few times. The CDR3 spells CASFTLRGRDTEAFF. CDR3 nucleotide sequence: TGTGCCAGCTTCACACTCAGGGGGCGCGACACTGAAGCTTTCTTT. The chain carries TRBV27 and TRBJ1-1; TRBD1 matches at 8 bases. The CDR3 consists of 15 residues. Germline trimming cut 8 bases from V and 3 bases from J; bases unmatched to any gene: 11. Germline V CDR1 and CDR2: MNHEY, SMNVEV (reference sequence).

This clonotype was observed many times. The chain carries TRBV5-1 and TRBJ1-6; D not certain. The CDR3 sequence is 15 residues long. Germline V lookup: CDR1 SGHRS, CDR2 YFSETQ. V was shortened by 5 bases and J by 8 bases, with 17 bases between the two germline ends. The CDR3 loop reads CASRPTGRADSPLHF. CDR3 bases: TGCGCCAGCAGACCCACCGGGAGGGCGGATTCACCCCTCCACTTT.

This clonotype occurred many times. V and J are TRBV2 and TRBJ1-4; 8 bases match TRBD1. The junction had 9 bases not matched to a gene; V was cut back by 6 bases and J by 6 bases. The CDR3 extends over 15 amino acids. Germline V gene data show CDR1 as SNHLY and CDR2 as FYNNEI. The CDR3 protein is CASRGRTGSDEKLFF. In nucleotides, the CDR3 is TGTGCCAGCAGAGGCCGGACAGGGTCGGATGAAAAACTGTTTTTT.

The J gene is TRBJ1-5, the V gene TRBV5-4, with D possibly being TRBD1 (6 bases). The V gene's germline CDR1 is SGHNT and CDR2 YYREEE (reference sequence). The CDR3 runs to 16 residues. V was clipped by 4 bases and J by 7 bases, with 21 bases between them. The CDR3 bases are TGTGCCAGCAGCCAAGAAGGAGGCTCCAGGGGCCAGCCCCAGCATTTT. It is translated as CASSQEGGSRGQPQHF. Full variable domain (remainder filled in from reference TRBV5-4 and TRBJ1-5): ETGVTQSPTHLIKTRGQQVTLRCSSQSGHNTVSWYQQALGQGPQFIFQYYREEENGRGNFPPRFSGLQFPNYSSELNVNALELDDSALYLCASSQEGGSRGQPQHFGDGTRLSIL.

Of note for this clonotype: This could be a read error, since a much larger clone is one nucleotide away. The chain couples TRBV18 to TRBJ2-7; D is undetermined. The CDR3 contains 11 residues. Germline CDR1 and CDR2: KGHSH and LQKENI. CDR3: CASSLETNPHF. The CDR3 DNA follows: TGTGCCAGCTCACTGGAGACAAATCCCCACTTC.

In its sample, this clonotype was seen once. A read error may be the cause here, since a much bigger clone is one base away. CDR3 nucleotide sequence: TGCGCCAGCAGCCAAGAGTCGGGGAGGACCTACGAGCAGTACTTC. Protein sequence: CASSQESGRTYEQYF. The rearrangement joins TRBV4-1 to TRBJ2-7; weak D call: TRBD2 (6 bases). Germline-derived CDR1 and CDR2 are MGHRA and YSYEKL. V gave up 0 bases and J gave up 2 bases, with 11 bases separating them. The CDR3 spans 15 residues.

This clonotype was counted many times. The CDR3 sequence is CSVVGTPYNEQFF. CDR3 DNA: TGCAGCGTTGTAGGGACTCCCTACAATGAGCAGTTCTTC. V and J are TRBV29-1 and TRBJ2-1, with D possibly TRBD2 on 6 matching bases. The CDR3 totals 13 residues. The germline CDR1 and CDR2 sequences are SQVTM and ANQGSEA. V was trimmed by 4 bases and J by 2 bases, leaving 9 bases between them.

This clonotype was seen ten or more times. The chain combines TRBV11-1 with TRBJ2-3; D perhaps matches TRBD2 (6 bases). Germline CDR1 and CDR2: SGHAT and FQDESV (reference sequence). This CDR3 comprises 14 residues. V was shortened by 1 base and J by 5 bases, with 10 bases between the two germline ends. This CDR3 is CASSLGLVGDTQYF. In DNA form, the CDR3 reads TGTGCCAGCAGCTTAGGACTAGTTGGAGATACGCAGTATTTT.

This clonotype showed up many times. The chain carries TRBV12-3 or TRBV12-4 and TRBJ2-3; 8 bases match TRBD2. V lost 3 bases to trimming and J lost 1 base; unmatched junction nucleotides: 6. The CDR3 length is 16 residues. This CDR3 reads CASSFLYSGGTDTQYF. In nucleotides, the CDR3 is TGTGCCAGCAGTTTCCTTTATAGCGGGGGCACAGATACGCAGTATTTT.

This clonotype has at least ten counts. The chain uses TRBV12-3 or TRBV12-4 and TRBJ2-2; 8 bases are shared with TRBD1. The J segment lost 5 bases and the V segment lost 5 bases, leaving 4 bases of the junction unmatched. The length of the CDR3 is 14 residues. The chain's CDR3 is CASSPWTGTGELFF. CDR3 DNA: TGTGCCAGCAGTCCCTGGACAGGGACCGGGGAGCTGTTTTTT.

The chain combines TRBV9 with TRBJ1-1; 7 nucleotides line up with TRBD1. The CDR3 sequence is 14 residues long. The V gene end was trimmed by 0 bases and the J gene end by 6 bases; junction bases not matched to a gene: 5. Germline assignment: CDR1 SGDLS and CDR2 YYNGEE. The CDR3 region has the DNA TGTGCCAGCAGCGTAGCTGGGGGGACAGCTGAAGCTTTCTTT. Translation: CASSVAGGTAEAFF.

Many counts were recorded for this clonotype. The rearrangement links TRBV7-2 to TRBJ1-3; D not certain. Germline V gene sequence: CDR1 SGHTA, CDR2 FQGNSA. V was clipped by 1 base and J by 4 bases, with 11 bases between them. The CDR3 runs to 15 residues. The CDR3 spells CASSLVSGPGNTIYF. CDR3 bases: TGTGCCAGCAGCTTAGTGTCCGGGCCAGGAAACACCATATATTTT. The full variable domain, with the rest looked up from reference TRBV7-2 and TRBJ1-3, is GAGVSQSPSNKVTEKGKDVELRCDPISGHTALYWYRQSLGQGLEFLIYFQGNSAPDKSGLPSDRFSAERTGGSVSTLTIQRTQQEDSAVYLCASSLVSGPGNTIYFGEGSWLTVV.

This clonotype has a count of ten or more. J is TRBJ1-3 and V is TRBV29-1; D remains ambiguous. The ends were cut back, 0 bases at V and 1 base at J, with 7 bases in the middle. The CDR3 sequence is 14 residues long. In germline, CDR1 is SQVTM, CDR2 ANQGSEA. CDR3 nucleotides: TGCAGCGTTGAAGAAGGGAGATCTGGAAACACCATATATTTT. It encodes CSVEEGRSGNTIYF.

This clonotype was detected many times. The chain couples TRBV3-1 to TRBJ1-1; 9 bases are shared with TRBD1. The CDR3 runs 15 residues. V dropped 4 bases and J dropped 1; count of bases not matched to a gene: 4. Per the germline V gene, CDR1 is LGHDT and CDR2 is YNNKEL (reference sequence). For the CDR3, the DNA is TGTGCCAGCAGCCTGACAGGGGGGGAGAACACTGAAGCTTTCTTT. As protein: CASSLTGGENTEAFF.

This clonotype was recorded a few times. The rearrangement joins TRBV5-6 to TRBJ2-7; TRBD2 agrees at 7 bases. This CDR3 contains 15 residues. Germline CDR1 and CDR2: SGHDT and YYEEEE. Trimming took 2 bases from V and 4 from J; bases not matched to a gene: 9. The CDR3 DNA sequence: TGTGCCAGCAGCTTCCCTAGCGGAGAACCATACGAGCAGTACTTC. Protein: CASSFPSGEPYEQYF. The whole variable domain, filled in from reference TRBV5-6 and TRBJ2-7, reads DAGVTQSPTHLIKTRGQQVTLRCSPKSGHDTVSWYQQALGQGPQFIFQYYEEEERQRGNFPDRFSGHQFPNYSSELNVNALLLGDSALYLCASSFPSGEPYEQYFGPGTRLTVT.

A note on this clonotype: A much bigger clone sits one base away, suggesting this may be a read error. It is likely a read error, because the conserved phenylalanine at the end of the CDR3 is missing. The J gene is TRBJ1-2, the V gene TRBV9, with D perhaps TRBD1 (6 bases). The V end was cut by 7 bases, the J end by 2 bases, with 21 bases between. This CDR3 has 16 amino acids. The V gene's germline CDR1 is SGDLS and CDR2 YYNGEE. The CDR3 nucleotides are TGTGCCAGCTCCCCGTCGGGGGCAGGGCGGAACTATGGCTACACCTCC. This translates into CASSPSGAGRNYGYTS.

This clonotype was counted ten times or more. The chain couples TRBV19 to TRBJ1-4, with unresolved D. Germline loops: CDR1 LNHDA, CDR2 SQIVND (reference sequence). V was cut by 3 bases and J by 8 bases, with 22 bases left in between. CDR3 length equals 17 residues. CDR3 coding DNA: TGTGCCAGTAGTATCAGGATCGATTCCAAACTGCGCGAAAAACTGTTTTTT. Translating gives CASSIRIDSKLREKLFF.

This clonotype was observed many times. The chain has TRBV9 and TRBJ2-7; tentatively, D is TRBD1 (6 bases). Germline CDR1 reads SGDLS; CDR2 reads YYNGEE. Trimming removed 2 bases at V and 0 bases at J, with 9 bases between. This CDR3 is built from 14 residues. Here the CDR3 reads CASSVGDNSYEQYF. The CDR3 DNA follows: TGTGCCAGCAGCGTGGGGGACAACTCCTACGAGCAGTACTTC.

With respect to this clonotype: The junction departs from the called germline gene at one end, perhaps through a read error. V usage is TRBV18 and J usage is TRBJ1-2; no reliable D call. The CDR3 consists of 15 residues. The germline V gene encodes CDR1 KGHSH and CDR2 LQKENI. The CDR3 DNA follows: TGTGCCATCTCACCAGAGAGCCCGTTAAACTATGGCTACACCTTC. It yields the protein CAISPESPLNYGYTF.

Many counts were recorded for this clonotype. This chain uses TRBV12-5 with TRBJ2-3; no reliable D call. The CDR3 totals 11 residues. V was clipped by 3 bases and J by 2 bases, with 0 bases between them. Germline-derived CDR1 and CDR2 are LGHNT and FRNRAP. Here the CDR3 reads CASGFTDTQYF. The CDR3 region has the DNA TGTGCTAGTGGTTTCACAGATACGCAGTATTTT.

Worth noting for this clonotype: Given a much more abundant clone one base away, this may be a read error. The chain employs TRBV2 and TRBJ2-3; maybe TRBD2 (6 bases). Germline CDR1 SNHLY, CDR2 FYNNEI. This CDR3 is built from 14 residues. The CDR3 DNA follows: TGTGCCAGCAACTTCGCGGGGCTCACAGATGCGCAGTATTTT. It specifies CASNFAGLTDAQYF.